This passage covers 24 T cell receptor beta chains from one sample sequenced in a study of CD8 T cells in Susac syndrome. RNA amounts of roughly 0.5 to 1 ug underwent reverse transcription with random hexamers. Via MiXCR, TCRdb re-called the immunoSEQ multiplex PCR reads, giving one row per CDR3 protein. The sample has about 160,000 distinct CDR3 sequences; around 95% are singletons. The sequenced sample consisted of CD4+ T cells from PBMCs. These receptors all come from a human donor with Susac syndrome.

The V and J genes are TRBV7-2 and TRBJ2-1; D is undetermined. Trimming left V 4 bases short and J 9 bases short, with 10 bases between. CDR1 is SGHTA, CDR2 FQGNSA, per germline. The CDR3 length is 12 residues. The CDR3 DNA reads TGTGCCAGCAGCTCTAACAACGCTGAGCAGTTCTTC. Its protein is CASSSNNAEQFF.

The chain has TRBV4-3 and TRBJ1-6, with 7 bases fitting TRBD1. The CDR3 runs 14 residues. The V gene end was trimmed by 2 bases and the J gene end by 11 bases; junction bases not matched to a gene: 6. Germline values: CDR1 LGHNA, CDR2 YSLEER. CDR3 nucleotides: TGCGCCAGCAGCCAACACAGGGGAAGGACACCCCTCCACTTT. Amino acids: CASSQHRGRTPLHF.

This sequence joins TRBV12-3 or TRBV12-4 and TRBJ2-5; 9 bases map to TRBD1. This CDR3 is built from 16 residues. V shed 1 base, J shed 0 bases, and the junction held 3 bases outside the gene matches. In nucleotides, the CDR3 is TGTGCCAGCAGTTTAGGCACAGGGGGCTACCAAGAGACCCAGTACTTC. Encoded protein: CASSLGTGGYQETQYF.

V is TRBV29-1 and J is TRBJ2-7; unclear D gene. This CDR3 comprises 13 residues. V lost 4 bases and J 2 bases, leaving 12 bases between the germline ends. Germline assignment: CDR1 SQVTM and CDR2 ANQGSEA. The CDR3 DNA reads as TGCAGCGTTGGTGGAAACCAGGCCTACGAGCAGTACTTC. Translation: CSVGGNQAYEQYF.

The chain uses TRBV19 and TRBJ1-5; 8 nucleotides agree with TRBD1. The germline V gene has CDR1 LNHDA and CDR2 SQIVND (reference sequence). The CDR3 is 13 amino acids. The ends lost 5 bases at V and 4 bases at J; junction bases unmatched: 1. This chain's CDR3 is CASSGTGNQPQHF. The DNA for the CDR3 is TGTGCCAGTAGTGGGACAGGAAATCAGCCCCAGCATTTT.

V and J are TRBV6-2 or TRBV6-3 and TRBJ2-3, with D possibly being TRBD2 (5 bases). V was cut by 5 bases and J by 2 bases, with 17 bases left in between. This CDR3 region has 16 residues. Looked up from germline, CDR1 is MNHEY and CDR2 is SVGEGT. Here the CDR3 DNA reads TGTGCCAGCAGTCGCCCGGGCCGACTAAACACAGATACGCAGTATTTT. Encoded protein: CASSRPGRLNTDTQYF.

This clonotype appeared a single time. The V and J genes are TRBV20-1 and TRBJ1-5; no firm D call. CDR1 and CDR2 from the germline V gene are DFQATT and SNEGSKA (reference sequence). The germline V and J ends were trimmed by 3 bases and 3 bases, with 12 bases remaining between them. This CDR3 is 14 amino acids long. This CDR3 reads CSASGSAINQPQHF. The CDR3, as DNA: TGCAGTGCTAGCGGATCTGCGATCAATCAGCCCCAGCATTTT.

Concerning this clonotype: This likely comes from a read error, as the CDR3 has no conserved phenylalanine or tryptophan at its end. The DNA is left out, because the CDR3 cannot be placed on it with certainty; the CDR3 is given as TCRdb lists it. The CDR3 loop is CSAADRVNIWKLAI. The gene calls are TRBV20-1 and TRBJ2-7; the table's D call, TRBD1, was not checked against the DNA. CDR1 is DFQATT and CDR2 is SNEGSKA in the germline V gene (reference sequence). The CDR3 totals 14 residues, both ends included.

The CDR3 protein is CSVEASRGSLSSYNEQFF. The CDR3 DNA reads as TGCAGCGTTGAGGCGTCCAGGGGGTCCCTTAGCTCCTACAATGAGCAGTTCTTC. This chain joins TRBV29-1 and TRBJ2-1; 7 bases are shared with TRBD1. The germline V gene encodes CDR1 SQVTM and CDR2 ANQGSEA. V lost 3 bases, J lost 0 bases, and 14 bases stayed unmatched. The CDR3 totals 18 residues.

This clonotype was seen only once. The chain is built from TRBV29-1 and TRBJ2-3; 9 bases agree with TRBD1. V lost 4 bases and J lost 1; bases outside the gene matches: 6. The CDR3 loop spans 15 amino acids. Looked up from germline, CDR1 is SQVTM and CDR2 is ANQGSEA. CDR3 in amino acids: CSVGGTGGRTDTQYF. The CDR3 nucleotides read TGCAGCGTTGGTGGCACAGGGGGCCGCACAGATACGCAGTATTTT.

CDR3 region: CASSPTGFEQYF. The CDR3 nucleotides are TGTGCCAGCAGTCCAACAGGTTTCGAGCAGTACTTC. The V gene is TRBV27, the J gene TRBJ2-7; maybe TRBD1 (5 bases). The CDR3 length is 12 residues. CDR1 is MNHEY and CDR2 is SMNVEV in the germline V gene (reference sequence). V lost 5 bases and J lost 6, with 11 bases in between.

This chain joins TRBV10-3 and TRBJ1-6, with D perhaps TRBD1 (5 bases). CDR3 length: 15 amino acids. With 3 bases removed from V and 6 bases from J, the gap between germline ends came to 12 bases. CDR1 ENHRY and CDR2 SYGVKD come from the germline V gene. As DNA, the CDR3 is TGTGCCATCAGTGATCCCGACAGAGCTAATTCACCCCTCCACTTT. Protein sequence: CAISDPDRANSPLHF.

V and J are TRBV7-9 and TRBJ2-3; 8 nucleotides match TRBD2. The ends lost 7 bases at V and 3 bases at J; junction bases unmatched: 6. The length of the CDR3 is 14 residues. CDR1 is SEHNR, CDR2 FQNEAQ, per germline (reference sequence). CDR3: CASTTAGGTDTQYF. The CDR3 bases are TGTGCCAGCACCACTGCGGGGGGTACAGATACGCAGTATTTT.

This clonotype has only one observation. The chain employs TRBV6-2 or TRBV6-3 and TRBJ2-4; D may be TRBD1 (6 bases). CDR1 is MNHEY and CDR2 is SVGEGT in the germline V gene. CDR3 size: 12 residues. V lost 6 bases, J lost 6 bases, and 9 bases lay in between. The CDR3 DNA is TGTGCCAGCAGCACAGGGACAAACATTCAGTACTTC. Translating gives CASSTGTNIQYF.

The chain has TRBV7-8 and TRBJ1-5, with 10 bases aligning to TRBD1. CDR3 length: 16 residues. Germline V CDR1 and CDR2: SGHVS, FQNEAQ. V lost 1 base to trimming and J lost 0 bases; unmatched junction nucleotides: 0. CDR3 sequence: CASSLGDRGSNQPQHF. CDR3 bases: TGTGCCAGCAGCTTAGGGGACAGGGGTAGCAATCAGCCCCAGCATTTT.

The V call is TRBV12-3 or TRBV12-4, the J call TRBJ2-7, with D hard to call. The CDR3 runs to 14 residues. Trimming removed 2 bases at V and 5 bases at J, with 13 bases between. CDR3 region: CASSLLAGLDEQYF. CDR3 bases: TGTGCCAGCAGTTTACTTGCCGGCCTGGACGAGCAGTACTTC.

The chain carries TRBV4-2 and TRBJ2-1; D gene ambiguous. CDR3 length: 14 amino acids. V was pared by 2 bases and J by 3 bases, with 8 bases between. Germline loops: CDR1 LGHNA, CDR2 YNFKEQ. CDR3 protein: CASSQSLVYNEQFF. Written as DNA, the CDR3 is TGTGCCAGCAGCCAATCCCTAGTCTACAATGAGCAGTTCTTC.

This rearrangement joins TRBV7-2 to TRBJ2-3, with 8 bases lining up with TRBD2. Germline V lookup: CDR1 SGHTA, CDR2 FQGNSA. The CDR3 totals 12 residues. Trimming took 8 bases from V and 6 from J; bases not matched to a gene: 4. The CDR3, as DNA: TGTGCCAGCCTCCCGGGGGGGGATACGCAGTATTTT. It yields the protein CASLPGGDTQYF. Complete variable domain (other parts from reference TRBV7-2 and TRBJ2-3): GAGVSQSPSNKVTEKGKDVELRCDPISGHTALYWYRQSLGQGLEFLIYFQGNSAPDKSGLPSDRFSAERTGGSVSTLTIQRTQQEDSAVYLCASLPGGDTQYFGPGTRLTVL.

The rearrangement uses TRBV30 and TRBJ1-5; tentatively, D is TRBD1 (5 bases). Germline assignment: CDR1 GTSNPN and CDR2 SVGIG (reference sequence). Deletions cut 0 bases from V and 4 bases from J, with 7 bases between. The CDR3 extends over 13 amino acids. CDR3 amino acids: CAWSVGVNQPQHF. The CDR3 coding sequence is TGTGCCTGGAGTGTAGGGGTAAATCAGCCCCAGCATTTT.

This chain connects TRBV7-6 to TRBJ1-3; D is unclear. V was cut by 1 base and J by 7 bases, with 5 bases left in between. Germline V lookup: CDR1 SGHVS, CDR2 FNYEAQ. The CDR3 runs to 12 residues. The CDR3 here is CASSLGQNTIYF. For the CDR3, the DNA is TGTGCCAGCAGCTTAGGGCAGAACACCATATATTTT.

The chain combines TRBV11-2 with TRBJ2-4, with TRBD2 matching 11 bases. V dropped 0 bases and J dropped 5; count of bases not matched to a gene: 0. The CDR3 is made up of 15 amino acids. CDR1 SGHAT and CDR2 FQNNGV come from the germline V gene. CDR3 in amino acids: CASSLEGLAENIQYF. CDR3 nucleotides: TGTGCCAGCAGCTTAGAGGGACTAGCGGAAAACATTCAGTACTTC. Variable domain in full (rest from reference TRBV11-2 and TRBJ2-4): EAGVAQSPRYKIIEKRQSVAFWCNPISGHATLYWYQQILGQGPKLLIQFQNNGVVDDSQLPKDRFSAERLKGVDSTLKIQPAKLEDSAVYLCASSLEGLAENIQYFGAGTRLSVL.

The chain has TRBV4-2 and TRBJ2-5; D not resolved. CDR3 length: 14 residues. With 1 base removed from V and 5 bases from J, the gap between germline ends came to 11 bases. Looked up from germline, CDR1 is LGHNA and CDR2 is YNFKEQ. In DNA, the CDR3 is TGTGCCAGCAGCCAAGGGCGTACTGCGGAGACCCAGTACTTC. Translating it yields CASSQGRTAETQYF.

The chain recombines TRBV2 with TRBJ2-7, with 7 bases that match TRBD1. This CDR3 is 14 amino acids long. The V gene's germline CDR1 is SNHLY and CDR2 FYNNEI. V lost 4 bases to trimming and J lost 1 base; unmatched junction nucleotides: 4. The CDR3: CASSGQGPSYEQYF. For the CDR3, the DNA is TGTGCCAGCAGTGGACAGGGCCCATCCTACGAGCAGTACTTC.

This clonotype showed up just once. The chain links TRBV29-1 to TRBJ1-1, with TRBD1 matching 7 bases. The CDR3 runs 14 residues. Germline V CDR1 and CDR2: SQVTM, ANQGSEA. V was pared by 3 bases and J by 0 bases, with 4 bases of the junction left unmatched. As DNA, the CDR3 is TGCAGCGTTGAGGGAGGGGGCATGAACACTGAAGCTTTCTTT. Translating gives CSVEGGGMNTEAFF.